These T cell receptor beta chains were read from a single sample in a study of blood T cell repertoires in COVID-19. The assay was immunoSEQ multiplex PCR, and TCRdb's table has in-frame clones only and misses some. The data contain 130,000 to 150,000 clones, more than 75% of them singletons. The sequencing input was peripheral blood. The receptors shown here come from a woman in her sixties or seventies with COVID-19, enrolled during active disease. The CDR3 runs from the conserved cysteine through the conserved F or W. The order of the fields is J gene, D gene, V gene, CDR3 protein. D genes are given only for firm matches.

J gene: TRBJ1-1
D gene: .
V gene: TRBV6-2/TRBV6-3
CDR3 protein: CASSLQGPNTEAFF

J gene: TRBJ2-5
D gene: TRBD2
V gene: TRBV11-2
CDR3 protein: CASSILGLAGGQETQYF

J gene: TRBJ1-5
D gene: TRBD1
V gene: TRBV7-8
CDR3 protein: CASSYGQGGQPQHF

J gene: TRBJ2-7
D gene: TRBD2
V gene: TRBV4-2
CDR3 protein: CASSPGRGLRQVYEQYF

J gene: TRBJ1-5
D gene: .
V gene: TRBV27
CDR3 protein: CASSSTGFSQPQHF

J gene: TRBJ1-1
D gene: TRBD1
V gene: TRBV11-3
CDR3 protein: CASSFSSDRGSSEAFF

J gene: TRBJ2-7
D gene: .
V gene: TRBV5-6
CDR3 protein: CASSLVETTVGQYF

J gene: TRBJ2-3
D gene: .
V gene: TRBV18
CDR3 protein: CASSPLGFGDTDTQYF

J gene: TRBJ2-7
D gene: TRBD2
V gene: TRBV11-2
CDR3 protein: CASSPLRRERGGGSYEQYF

J gene: TRBJ1-1
D gene: .
V gene: TRBV18
CDR3 protein: CASSLYGNTEAFF

J gene: TRBJ1-3
D gene: .
V gene: TRBV4-2
CDR3 protein: CASSPRGGDTIYF

J gene: TRBJ1-6
D gene: .
V gene: TRBV30
CDR3 protein: CAWSVPGIGTKLHF

J gene: TRBJ2-5
D gene: .
V gene: TRBV5-1
CDR3 protein: CASSLEQLQETQYF

J gene: TRBJ2-1
D gene: .
V gene: TRBV12-3/TRBV12-4
CDR3 protein: CASRSVDEQFF

J gene: TRBJ2-3
D gene: .
V gene: TRBV9
CDR3 protein: CASSPPTDTQYF

J gene: TRBJ1-4
D gene: .
V gene: TRBV25-1
CDR3 protein: CASSADTSLGEKLFF

J gene: TRBJ2-2
D gene: TRBD1
V gene: TRBV11-2
CDR3 protein: CASSRQGNTGELFF

J gene: TRBJ2-3
D gene: TRBD1
V gene: TRBV2
CDR3 protein: CAGGQGAGDTQYF

J gene: TRBJ2-3
D gene: .
V gene: TRBV5-1
CDR3 protein: CASSLRVGGGSTDTQYF

J gene: TRBJ2-7
D gene: .
V gene: TRBV6-5
CDR3 protein: CASSLLGGFYEQYF

J gene: TRBJ2-7
D gene: .
V gene: TRBV3-1/TRBV3-2
CDR3 protein: CASSSGPRRSYEQYF

J gene: TRBJ1-6
D gene: .
V gene: TRBV11-2
CDR3 protein: CASSLGYRSGSPLHF

J gene: TRBJ2-5
D gene: TRBD2
V gene: TRBV9
CDR3 protein: CASSVEAGGETQYF

J gene: TRBJ2-3
D gene: .
V gene: TRBV5-1
CDR3 protein: CASSPGTDTQYF

J gene: TRBJ2-7
D gene: .
V gene: TRBV5-1
CDR3 protein: CASDSGIGEQYF

J gene: TRBJ2-5
D gene: .
V gene: TRBV20-1
CDR3 protein: CSASPQTDQETQYF

J gene: TRBJ2-3
D gene: .
V gene: TRBV7-9
CDR3 protein: CASREQGLRTDTQYF

J gene: TRBJ1-6
D gene: .
V gene: TRBV12-3/TRBV12-4
CDR3 protein: CASSFSGSLHF

J gene: TRBJ1-2
D gene: .
V gene: TRBV6-5
CDR3 protein: CASSYSRATGYGYTF

J gene: TRBJ1-5
D gene: .
V gene: TRBV28
CDR3 protein: CASSFRGSNQPQHF

J gene: TRBJ2-3
D gene: TRBD1
V gene: TRBV7-8
CDR3 protein: CATGQGSTDTQYF

J gene: TRBJ1-3
D gene: TRBD1
V gene: TRBV19
CDR3 protein: CASSGTVGNTIYF

J gene: TRBJ1-2
D gene: .
V gene: TRBV19
CDR3 protein: CASSNSGANYGYTF

J gene: TRBJ2-4
D gene: TRBD1
V gene: TRBV5-1
CDR3 protein: CASSAGQASSKGNIQYF

J gene: TRBJ1-3
D gene: .
V gene: TRBV30
CDR3 protein: CAWTREVGNTIYF

J gene: TRBJ2-1
D gene: TRBD1
V gene: TRBV5-1
CDR3 protein: CASSLEGTDYNEQFF

J gene: TRBJ1-1
D gene: .
V gene: TRBV24-1
CDR3 protein: CATSEPGRNEAFF

J gene: TRBJ2-2
D gene: TRBD1
V gene: TRBV7-2
CDR3 protein: CASSLEGQGVTGELFF

J gene: TRBJ1-1
D gene: .
V gene: TRBV9
CDR3 protein: CASSVEWSEDGEAFF

J gene: TRBJ2-5
D gene: TRBD1
V gene: TRBV5-1
CDR3 protein: CASSSTGRAVETQYF

J gene: TRBJ1-5
D gene: .
V gene: TRBV4-1
CDR3 protein: CASSQDRNSNQPQHF

J gene: TRBJ1-4
D gene: TRBD1
V gene: TRBV28
CDR3 protein: CASSTLEGAGEKLFF

J gene: TRBJ2-7
D gene: TRBD1
V gene: TRBV7-2
CDR3 protein: CASSATGGRSGSGFF

J gene: TRBJ1-2
D gene: .
V gene: TRBV12-3/TRBV12-4
CDR3 protein: CASRGMNYGYTF

J gene: TRBJ1-1
D gene: .
V gene: TRBV7-9
CDR3 protein: CASSTLTLPEAFF

J gene: TRBJ1-5
D gene: TRBD1
V gene: TRBV28
CDR3 protein: CASLTGQVNQPQHF

J gene: TRBJ1-2
D gene: TRBD1
V gene: TRBV2
CDR3 protein: CASRVTGKTNYGYTF

J gene: TRBJ1-2
D gene: TRBD1
V gene: TRBV14
CDR3 protein: CASSLLGQGDGYTF

J gene: TRBJ1-2
D gene: TRBD1
V gene: TRBV5-5
CDR3 protein: CASSSMTGGNYGYTF

J gene: TRBJ2-4
D gene: .
V gene: TRBV20-1
CDR3 protein: CSASRRQLAKNIQYF